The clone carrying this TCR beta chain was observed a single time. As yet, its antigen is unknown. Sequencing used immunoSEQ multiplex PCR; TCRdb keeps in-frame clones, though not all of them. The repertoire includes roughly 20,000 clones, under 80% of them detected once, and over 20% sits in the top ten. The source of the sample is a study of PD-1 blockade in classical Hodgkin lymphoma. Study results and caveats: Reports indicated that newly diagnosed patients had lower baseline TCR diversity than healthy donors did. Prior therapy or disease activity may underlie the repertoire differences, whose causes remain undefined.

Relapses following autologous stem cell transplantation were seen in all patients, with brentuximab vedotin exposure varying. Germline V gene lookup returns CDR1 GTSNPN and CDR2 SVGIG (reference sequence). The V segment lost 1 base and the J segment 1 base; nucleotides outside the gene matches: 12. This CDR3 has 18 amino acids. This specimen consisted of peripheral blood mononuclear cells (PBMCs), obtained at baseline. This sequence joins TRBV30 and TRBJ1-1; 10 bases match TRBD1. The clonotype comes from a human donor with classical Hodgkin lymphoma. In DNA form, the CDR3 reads TGTGCCTGGAGTGGACGACCACGGGGACAGGGGCAGAACACTGAAGCTTTCTTT. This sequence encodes CAWSGRPRGQGQNTEAFF.